Below are 30 T cell receptor beta chains sequenced from a single sample in a study of identical twins. TCRdb itself ran the 5' RACE reads through MiXCR, one entry per CDR3 protein. Among a few hundred thousand distinct CDR3 sequences listed, roughly 9.5% were seen once. This sample was shared with a second study, whose subject was yellow fever vaccine responses in identical twins.

Sequencing used PBMCs. These receptors all come from a woman younger than 35 in good health.

This clonotype was seen more than once but under ten times. V usage is TRBV20-1 and J usage is TRBJ1-1, with D possibly TRBD1 on 5 matching bases. This CDR3 region has 11 residues. CDR1 DFQATT and CDR2 SNEGSKA come from the germline V gene (reference sequence). The CDR3 DNA sequence: TGCAAGGGGCAGGGGAACACTGAAGCTTTCTTT. Translation gives CKGQGNTEAFF.

In its sample, this clonotype was seen a few times. CDR3 sequence reads: CASSWDPDGSYEQYF. Here the CDR3 DNA reads TGTGCCAGCAGCTGGGATCCTGACGGATCCTACGAGCAGTACTTC. The rearrangement joins TRBV7-2 to TRBJ2-7; D is uncertain. This CDR3 has 15 residues. Germline CDR1 reads SGHTA; CDR2 reads FQGNSA. V shed 4 bases and J shed 1 base, with 14 bases lying between them.

This clonotype has more than one count but fewer than ten. V is TRBV5-6 and J is TRBJ2-1; TRBD2 might be the D (6 bases). With 0 bases removed from V and 4 bases from J, the gap between germline ends came to 14 bases. This CDR3 comprises 16 residues. In germline, CDR1 is SGHDT, CDR2 YYEEEE. In DNA, the CDR3 is TGTGCCAGCAGCTTGGCCGTCCCGGAGGGTTACAATGAGCAGTTCTTC. Its protein product is CASSLAVPEGYNEQFF.

The table lists this clonotype with a few counts. The V call is TRBV7-2, the J call TRBJ1-2; possibly TRBD1 for D (6 bases). The CDR3 totals 15 residues. Germline-derived CDR1 and CDR2 are SGHTA and FQGNSA. Trimming left V 3 bases short and J 8 bases short, with 19 bases between. CDR3 sequence (DNA): TGTGCCAGCAGCTTGCAGGTGTTGGGGGCCGGGGGCTACACCTTC. Amino acid sequence: CASSLQVLGAGGYTF. Based on the CDR3 plus reference TRBV7-2 and TRBJ1-2, the full variable domain is GAGVSQSPSNKVTEKGKDVELRCDPISGHTALYWYRQSLGQGLEFLIYFQGNSAPDKSGLPSDRFSAERTGGSVSTLTIQRTQQEDSAVYLCASSLQVLGAGGYTFGSGTRLTVV.

This clonotype was seen many times. The V gene is TRBV24-1, the J gene TRBJ2-1; D might be TRBD1 (6 bases). The CDR3 runs 16 residues. Germline loops: CDR1 KGHDR, CDR2 SFDVKD. Trimming removed 0 bases at V and 0 bases at J, with 8 bases between. For the CDR3, the DNA is TGTGCCACCAGTGATTTGGACAGGAGCTCCTACAATGAGCAGTTCTTC. Its protein is CATSDLDRSSYNEQFF.

This clonotype was counted at least ten times. The V gene is TRBV27, the J gene TRBJ2-7, with a possible D match to TRBD1 (6 bases). CDR3 length: 13 amino acids. V was clipped by 7 bases and J by 2 bases, with 12 bases between them. Germline V lookup: CDR1 MNHEY, CDR2 SMNVEV (reference sequence). CDR3 residues: CASIDRYTYEQYF. The CDR3 coding sequence is TGTGCCAGCATCGACAGGTATACCTACGAGCAGTACTTC.

The V gene is TRBV6-5, the J gene TRBJ2-3; 9 bases fit TRBD2. From germline, CDR1 is MNHEY and CDR2 SVGAGI. The V gene end was trimmed by 0 bases and the J gene end by 4 bases; junction bases not matched to a gene: 8. The CDR3 contains 17 residues. The CDR3: CASSYSPSAGGSDTQYF. In DNA, the CDR3 is TGTGCCAGCAGTTACTCGCCGTCAGCGGGAGGATCAGATACGCAGTATTTT.

As regards this clonotype: It may be a read error: a sequence one base away is much more abundant. The rearrangement links TRBV5-1 to TRBJ2-2; D call uncertain. This CDR3 has 13 amino acids. Germline V CDR1 and CDR2: SGHRS, YFSETQ. The CDR3 protein is CASSMGNTRELFF. The CDR3 region has the DNA TGCGCCAGCTCCATGGGGAACACCAGGGAGCTGTTTTTT.

The rearrangement links TRBV7-2 to TRBJ2-5; D might be TRBD2 (5 bases). Between the trimmed V and J ends, which lost 2 bases and 9 bases, there was a span of 7 bases. Germline V gene sequence: CDR1 SGHTA, CDR2 FQGNSA. This CDR3 contains 11 residues. The CDR3 loop is CASSLTGAQYF. CDR3 coding DNA: TGTGCCAGCAGCTTAACCGGGGCCCAGTACTTC.

The gene calls are TRBV29-1 and TRBJ2-7; D may be TRBD1 or TRBD2 (5 bases each). V gave up 1 base and J gave up 2 bases, with 18 bases separating them. The CDR3 spans 16 residues. CDR1 and CDR2 from the germline V gene are SQVTM and ANQGSEA. The DNA of the CDR3 is TGCAGCGTTGAAGTCGTGATGGGGGAAAGGGCCTACGAGCAGTACTTC. This encodes CSVEVVMGERAYEQYF.

There are a few counts of this clonotype. The J gene is TRBJ1-6, the V gene TRBV27; D remains ambiguous. CDR3 length: 16 residues. The germline V and J ends were trimmed by 7 bases and 0 bases, with 13 bases remaining between them. Germline CDR1 MNHEY, CDR2 SMNVEV (reference sequence). CDR3 sequence reads: CASIDTFSSYNSPLHF. The CDR3 coding sequence is TGTGCCAGCATTGACACCTTCAGCTCCTATAATTCACCCCTCCACTTT.

This clonotype has a count of ten or more. The chain has TRBV7-6 and TRBJ2-1, with TRBD1 as a possible D gene (5 bases). V lost 10 bases and J 4 bases, leaving 14 bases between the germline ends. Germline CDR1 and CDR2: SGHVS and FNYEAQ. The CDR3 is made up of 13 amino acids. The CDR3 protein is CATSPQGYNEQFF. In nucleotides, the CDR3 is TGTGCCACTTCTCCCCAGGGTTACAATGAGCAGTTCTTC.

V gene TRBV28 combines with J gene TRBJ2-2; D not certain. The germline CDR1 and CDR2 sequences are MDHEN and SYDVKM. V was pared by 6 bases and J by 3 bases, with 14 bases between. The CDR3 is 15 amino acids. CDR3 sequence: CASRPSSGYTGELFF. CDR3 DNA: TGTGCCAGCAGACCGTCATCTGGTTACACCGGGGAGCTGTTTTTT.

This clonotype has only a few counts. The rearrangement joins TRBV5-1 to TRBJ2-6; no clear D gene. CDR1 and CDR2 from the germline V gene are SGHRS and YFSETQ. This CDR3 contains 16 residues. Trimming took 5 bases from V and 1 from J, leaving 13 bases between them. This chain's CDR3 is CASSHQPKSGANVLTF. The CDR3 coding sequence is TGCGCCAGCAGTCATCAACCCAAGTCTGGGGCCAACGTCCTGACTTTC.

This clonotype was counted ten times or more. This chain joins TRBV3-1 and TRBJ2-1; TRBD2 is a possible D gene (6 bases). V was pared by 1 base and J by 4 bases, with 20 bases between. In germline, CDR1 is LGHDT, CDR2 YNNKEL (reference sequence). The CDR3 spans 18 residues. CDR3 loop: CASSQVGGSPLPYNEQFF. In DNA, the CDR3 is TGTGCCAGCAGCCAAGTTGGGGGGTCCCCTTTGCCTTACAATGAGCAGTTCTTC.

The rearrangement links TRBV7-2 to TRBJ2-3; D could derive from TRBD1 or TRBD2 (5 bases each). Germline CDR1 reads SGHTA; CDR2 reads FQGNSA. The V gene lost 2 bases and the J gene lost 2 bases, with 17 bases spanning the gap. CDR3 length: 17 residues. The CDR3 DNA sequence: TGTGCCAGCAGCTTAATATCTCGGGGACGGATCACAGATACGCAGTATTTT. Translated: CASSLISRGRITDTQYF.

V gene TRBV7-8 combines with J gene TRBJ2-1; TRBD2 matches at 12 bases. CDR1 and CDR2 (germline): SGHVS, FQNEAQ. The CDR3 length is 21 residues. V shed 2 bases and J 6 bases; nucleotides not matched to a gene: 20. The CDR3 bases are TGTGCCAGCAGCTTAAGCGATTTGAGCAGGACTAGCGGGGCTAGAACCAATGAGCAGTTCTTC. Protein sequence: CASSLSDLSRTSGARTNEQFF.

This clonotype was counted many times. This rearrangement joins TRBV20-1 to TRBJ1-2; a possible D gene is TRBD1 (5 bases). Germline values: CDR1 DFQATT, CDR2 SNEGSKA (reference sequence). The CDR3 has 18 residues. V was trimmed by 0 bases and J by 2 bases, leaving 22 bases between them. CDR3 residues: CSARDILLGPNMNYGYTF. Here the CDR3 DNA reads TGCAGTGCTAGAGATATTCTTTTGGGACCTAATATGAACTATGGCTACACCTTC.

In its sample, this clonotype was seen many times. This chain uses TRBV3-1 with TRBJ2-1, with D possibly matching TRBD2 (6 bases). This CDR3 is 14 amino acids long. The ends were cut back, 4 bases at V and 8 bases at J, with 15 bases in the middle. Germline lookup yields CDR1 LGHDT and CDR2 YNNKEL (reference sequence). The CDR3 here is CASSRLGFDDEQFF. The CDR3 DNA follows: TGTGCCAGCAGCCGACTAGGCTTCGATGATGAGCAGTTCTTC.

The sample holds a few counts of this clonotype. V and J are TRBV10-2 and TRBJ2-7, with unresolved D. The CDR3 spans 15 residues. The germline V gene has CDR1 WSHSY and CDR2 SAAADI. Trimming shortened V by 5 bases and J by 0 bases, and 14 bases separated the two germline ends. CDR3 nucleotides: TGCGCCAGCAGTCCCCCGAAGGGCAGCTCCTACGAGCAGTACTTC. Amino acids: CASSPPKGSSYEQYF.

The chain uses TRBV6-1 and TRBJ2-1; 7 nucleotides align to TRBD1. The CDR3 has 15 residues. The V gene's germline CDR1 is MNHNS and CDR2 SASEGT. The V segment lost 9 bases and the J segment 6 bases; nucleotides outside the gene matches: 14. DNA of the CDR3: TGTGCCAGAAGTACGGGACAGCCTGGACGCAATGAGCAGTTCTTC. The encoded protein is CARSTGQPGRNEQFF.

This clonotype was observed many times. The chain recombines TRBV20-1 with TRBJ2-5; possibly TRBD1 for D (5 bases). Germline CDR1 reads DFQATT; CDR2 reads SNEGSKA (reference sequence). CDR3 length: 12 amino acids. The CDR3 sequence is CSATVKQETQYF. Written as DNA, the CDR3 is TGCAGCGCGACAGTTAAGCAAGAGACCCAGTACTTC.

This clonotype was observed many times. The V call is TRBV28, the J call TRBJ2-1; 9 bases agree with TRBD2. Per the germline V gene, CDR1 is MDHEN and CDR2 is SYDVKM. V lost 3 bases and J lost 10; bases outside the gene matches: 10. The CDR3 contains 15 residues. CDR3: CASSLGVAGAGEQFF. CDR3 nucleotides: TGTGCCAGCAGTTTGGGGGTAGCGGGAGCCGGGGAGCAGTTCTTC. Full variable domain (rest looked up from reference TRBV28 and TRBJ2-1): DVKVTQSSRYLVKRTGEKVFLECVQDMDHENMFWYRQDPGLGLRLIYFSYDVKMKEKGDIPEGYSVSREKKERFSLILESASTNQTSMYLCASSLGVAGAGEQFFGPGTRLTVL.

This clonotype appeared many times. The rearrangement joins TRBV20-1 to TRBJ2-1; 10 bases align to TRBD2. The ends lost 2 bases at V and 6 bases at J; junction bases unmatched: 4. CDR3 size: 14 residues. Germline CDR1 reads DFQATT; CDR2 reads SNEGSKA (reference sequence). CDR3 nucleotides: TGCAGTGCTAGAAAACTAGCGGGACCCAATGAGCAGTTCTTC. This sequence encodes CSARKLAGPNEQFF.

V gene TRBV7-3 combines with J gene TRBJ1-2; 9 bases match TRBD1. The CDR3 runs to 15 residues. V trimming: 8 bases; J trimming: 2 bases; junction bases outside the gene matches: 9. Germline loops: CDR1 SGHTA, CDR2 FQGTGA. The CDR3 protein is CASCPGTGRNYGYTF. The CDR3 region has the DNA TGTGCCAGCTGCCCCGGGACAGGGAGAAACTATGGCTACACCTTC.

This clonotype was seen repeatedly, ten times or more. The genes are TRBV29-1 and TRBJ2-2; TRBD2 is a possible D gene (5 bases). Trimming left V 7 bases short and J 9 bases short, with 18 bases between. CDR1 is SQVTM, CDR2 ANQGSEA, per germline. The CDR3 spans 13 residues. The CDR3 sequence: CSAIRSPSRELFF. CDR3 coding DNA: TGCAGCGCAATAAGGTCTCCTAGCCGGGAGCTGTTTTTT.

V is TRBV7-2 and J is TRBJ2-1; TRBD1 might be the D (6 bases). With 1 base removed from V and 5 bases from J, the gap between germline ends came to 18 bases. Germline loops: CDR1 SGHTA, CDR2 FQGNSA. The CDR3 is 17 amino acids. The CDR3 protein is CASSLVKGEDEDNEQFF. The CDR3 DNA sequence: TGTGCCAGCAGCTTAGTTAAGGGGGAAGACGAAGACAATGAGCAGTTCTTC.

J is TRBJ2-3 and V is TRBV7-2; D gene unclear. The V end was cut by 5 bases, the J end by 0 bases, with 12 bases between. Germline V gives CDR1 SGHTA, CDR2 FQGNSA. The CDR3 extends over 15 amino acids. The chain's CDR3 is CASSIQTLSTDTQYF. CDR3 nucleotides: TGTGCCAGCAGCATCCAAACCCTTAGCACAGATACGCAGTATTTT.

This sequence joins TRBV14 and TRBJ2-3; 10 bases are a match to TRBD2. The ends lost 0 bases at V and 7 bases at J; junction bases unmatched: 4. CDR3 size: 15 residues. From germline, CDR1 is SGHDN and CDR2 FVKESK. CDR3 sequence reads: CASSQDASGGNTQYF. The CDR3 coding sequence is TGTGCCAGCAGCCAAGATGCTAGCGGGGGAAATACGCAGTATTTT.

CDR3 DNA sequence: TGTGCCAGCAGCCACCCCCTAGCGGCCAACAATGAGCAGTTCTTC. Amino acids: CASSHPLAANNEQFF. This chain connects TRBV12-3 or TRBV12-4 to TRBJ2-1; 7 positions match TRBD2. The CDR3 is 15 residues long. V shed 6 bases and J 5 bases; nucleotides not matched to a gene: 10.